A single sample is the source of the 28 T cell receptor beta chains below, sequenced in a study of vaccination and CD4 T cells after COVID-19. This sample's treatment: roughly 10-day PBMC culture with coronavirus spike peptide pools or control peptides (ViraFEST assay). Researchers collected the unexposed donor's CD4+ T cells before the COVID-19 pandemic (2011-2018). Sequenced with the Oncomine TCR Beta short-read assay was DNA taken from cultured CD4+ T cells. TCRdb re-called the PCR reads with MiXCR, one entry per CDR3 protein. The sample lists 8,000 to 10,000 distinct CDR3 sequences; around 48% were seen once. These receptors have no known antigen. The sample taken for sequencing was CD4+ T cells from blood, cultured in vitro. These receptors originate from a human donor in good health.

V gene TRBV7-2 combines with J gene TRBJ1-5; 9 bases agree with TRBD1. The CDR3 loop spans 14 amino acids. CDR1 SGHTA and CDR2 FQGNSA come from the germline V gene. The ends lost 5 bases at V and 6 bases at J; junction bases unmatched: 5. As DNA, the CDR3 is TGTGCCAGCAGCATGACAGGGGGAGGTCAGCCCCAGCATTTT. Translated, it gives CASSMTGGGQPQHF.

Judged by abundance, this clonotype is medium-sized. This chain connects TRBV19 to TRBJ1-2; 7 bases map to TRBD1. The CDR3 extends over 16 amino acids. Germline values: CDR1 LNHDA, CDR2 SQIVND (reference sequence). The V and J ends lost 4 bases and 4 bases, in that order; junction bases with no gene match: 12. This CDR3 reads CASSRVRTGGGYGYTF. As DNA, the CDR3 is TGTGCCAGTAGTAGAGTGAGGACAGGCGGAGGCTATGGCTACACCTTC.

The table lists this clonotype with a few counts. This rearrangement joins TRBV20-1 to TRBJ2-7; D might be TRBD2 (6 bases). V shed 0 bases and J shed 0 bases, with 15 bases lying between them. From germline, CDR1 is DFQATT and CDR2 SNEGSKA (reference sequence). CDR3 length: 16 amino acids. For the CDR3, the DNA is TGCAGTGCTAGAGATTGGGGCGGGATTGGCTCCTACGAGCAGTACTTC. It specifies CSARDWGGIGSYEQYF.

In its sample, this clonotype ranks as medium-sized (0.01 to 0.1%). This sequence joins TRBV5-4 and TRBJ2-3; D is unclear. The CDR3 is 13 amino acids. The germline V gene encodes CDR1 SGHNT and CDR2 YYREEE (reference sequence). V gave up 0 bases and J gave up 0 bases, with 2 bases separating them. The CDR3 region is CASSLDSTDTQYF. CDR3 nucleotide sequence: TGTGCCAGCAGCTTGGACAGCACAGATACGCAGTATTTT.

The gene calls are TRBV27 and TRBJ2-1; 8 positions match TRBD2. The J segment lost 7 bases and the V segment lost 8 bases, leaving 16 bases of the junction unmatched. The germline gives CDR1 MNHEY, CDR2 SMNVEV (reference sequence). The CDR3 spans 16 residues. The CDR3 reads CASEGIWRGVLNEQFF. The CDR3 region has the DNA TGTGCCAGCGAGGGAATATGGCGGGGGGTTTTGAATGAGCAGTTCTTC.

This clonotype was seen a handful of times. V and J are TRBV20-1 and TRBJ2-2; 8 bases line up with TRBD2. The V segment lost 6 bases and the J segment 4 bases; nucleotides outside the gene matches: 10. The germline CDR1 and CDR2 sequences are DFQATT and SNEGSKA (reference sequence). This CDR3 region has 15 residues. The CDR3 DNA reads TGCAGTGCCGCCATCGGGAGGGCCGCCACCGGGGAGCTGTTTTTT. The encoded protein is CSAAIGRAATGELFF.

This clonotype showed up just a few times. J is TRBJ1-6 and V is TRBV28; 9 bases match TRBD1. The V gene end was trimmed by 4 bases and the J gene end by 4 bases; junction bases not matched to a gene: 2. In germline, CDR1 is MDHEN, CDR2 SYDVKM. CDR3 size: 15 residues. The CDR3 sequence: CASSYGTGYNSPLHF. CDR3 DNA sequence: TGTGCCAGCAGTTACGGGACAGGGTATAATTCACCCCTCCACTTT.

The rearrangement joins TRBV11-2 to TRBJ1-6, with 7 bases identical to TRBD1. This CDR3 spans 15 amino acids. V shed 3 bases, J shed 5 bases, and the junction held 4 bases outside the gene matches. CDR1 and CDR2 from the germline V gene are SGHAT and FQNNGV. Written as DNA, the CDR3 is TGTGCCAGCAGCTTGGGGACAGTTCATAATTCACCCCTCCACTTT. Its protein product is CASSLGTVHNSPLHF.

V and J are TRBV19 and TRBJ2-3; TRBD2 agrees at 9 bases. Germline CDR1 and CDR2: LNHDA and SQIVND (reference sequence). The CDR3 is made up of 16 amino acids. V was pared by 6 bases and J by 3 bases, with 10 bases of the junction left unmatched. The CDR3 nucleotides read TGTGCCAGTAGCCGAGATAGCGGGAGTGGGACAGATACGCAGTATTTT. Its protein is CASSRDSGSGTDTQYF.

In this sample, this clonotype turned up once. The V gene is TRBV2, the J gene TRBJ1-5; no clear D. Per the germline V gene, CDR1 is SNHLY and CDR2 is FYNNEI. The CDR3 has 11 amino acids. V lost 6 bases and J 6 bases, leaving 6 bases between the germline ends. The CDR3 is CASRGSQPQHF. The CDR3 DNA reads TGTGCCAGCAGGGGAAGTCAGCCCCAGCATTTT.

Within the sample, this clonotype is medium-sized. The J gene is TRBJ2-4, the V gene TRBV7-2, with D unresolved. Looked up from germline, CDR1 is SGHTA and CDR2 is FQGNSA. The CDR3 length is 14 residues. Deletions cut 3 bases from V and 2 bases from J, with 8 bases between. In DNA form, the CDR3 reads TGTGCCAGCAGCTTCAGCTTATCCAAAAACATTCAGTACTTC. Residues: CASSFSLSKNIQYF.

This clonotype has more than one count but fewer than ten. The junction does not match germline at one end; this may be a read error. V usage is TRBV7-9 and J usage is TRBJ2-5; the match to TRBD1 covers 8 bases. CDR1 is SEHNR, CDR2 FQNEAQ, per germline (reference sequence). This CDR3 contains 14 residues. CDR3 DNA: TGTGCCAGCAGCCTAGCAGGGGGCGTGGAGACCCAGTACTTC. Protein sequence: CASSLAGGVETQYF. Drawing the rest from reference TRBV7-9 and TRBJ2-5, the complete variable domain is DTGVSQNPRHKITKRGQNVTFRCDPISEHNRLYWYRQTLGQGPEFLTYFQNEAQLEKSRLLSDRFSAERPKGSFSTLEIQRTEQGDSAMYLCASSLAGGVETQYFGPGTRLLVL.

The chain recombines TRBV11-2 with TRBJ2-5; no clear D gene. CDR1 is SGHAT and CDR2 is FQNNGV in the germline V gene. CDR3 length equals 17 residues. Trimming cost V 5 bases and J 1 base, with 20 bases left between them. CDR3 protein: CASSVAETHPLQETQYF. Here the CDR3 DNA reads TGTGCCAGCAGCGTAGCCGAAACTCACCCCCTCCAAGAGACCCAGTACTTC.

This chain connects TRBV11-2 to TRBJ2-7; weak D call: TRBD1 (5 bases). Germline V gene sequence: CDR1 SGHAT, CDR2 FQNNGV. The length of the CDR3 is 13 residues. Deletions cut 5 bases from V and 4 bases from J, with 12 bases between. CDR3 nucleotide sequence: TGTGCCAGCAGCCTCCAGGGCGGTTACGAGCAGTACTTC. This codes for CASSLQGGYEQYF.

A few counts support this clonotype. The rearrangement uses TRBV11-3 and TRBJ2-2, with a possible D match to TRBD1 (6 bases). The CDR3 spans 15 residues. Germline assignment: CDR1 SGHNT and CDR2 YENEEA. V was clipped by 4 bases and J by 7 bases, with 16 bases between them. This CDR3 reads CASSSYRVTDGELFF. In DNA, the CDR3 is TGTGCCAGCAGCTCATACAGGGTAACGGACGGGGAGCTGTTTTTT. The full variable domain, its missing parts supplied by reference TRBV11-3 and TRBJ2-2, is EAGVVQSPRYKIIEKKQPVAFWCNPISGHNTLYWYLQNLGQGPELLIRYENEEAVDDSQLPKDRFSAERLKGVDSTLKIQPAELGDSAVYLCASSSYRVTDGELFFGEGSRLTVL.

This clonotype was seen only a few times. The chain employs TRBV7-2 and TRBJ2-5; D is unresolved. Germline loops: CDR1 SGHTA, CDR2 FQGNSA. V was trimmed by 1 base and J by 5 bases, leaving 8 bases between them. This CDR3 is built from 13 residues. The CDR3 loop is CASSLVTRETQYF. CDR3 nucleotide sequence: TGTGCCAGCAGCTTAGTTACCCGTGAGACCCAGTACTTC.

The chain couples TRBV20-1 to TRBJ2-2, with 9 nucleotides matching TRBD2. CDR3 length equals 17 residues. Germline V CDR1 and CDR2: DFQATT, SNEGSKA (reference sequence). V was clipped by 2 bases and J by 6 bases; unmatched bases: 13. The CDR3 DNA sequence: TGCAGTGCTAGACTATTCGGGACTAGCATCAGCCCCGGGGAGCTGTTTTTT. Its protein is CSARLFGTSISPGELFF.

V is TRBV12-3 or TRBV12-4 and J is TRBJ1-1, with 10 bases identical to TRBD1. V trimming: 6 bases; J trimming: 1 base; junction bases outside the gene matches: 8. The CDR3 totals 16 residues. This chain's CDR3 is CASSFGTGERNTEAFF. The CDR3 bases are TGTGCCAGCAGCTTCGGGACAGGGGAGCGGAACACTGAAGCTTTCTTT.

This rearrangement joins TRBV6-4 to TRBJ1-2; D call uncertain. The CDR3 length is 12 residues. Germline CDR1 reads MRHNA; CDR2 reads SNTAGT. V was pared by 9 bases and J by 8 bases, with 16 bases between. CDR3 DNA sequence: TGTGCCAGTTATTCCCGAAATGACGGCTACACCTTC. Translating gives CASYSRNDGYTF.

The CDR3 nucleotides read TGTGCCAGTAAAGGGGTGGGAGCGGGGGGGCGGATAGGATCCTACAATGAGCAGTTCTTC. Residues: CASKGVGAGGRIGSYNEQFF. The chain combines TRBV19 with TRBJ2-1; 10 bases fit TRBD2. V shed 7 bases and J 1 base; nucleotides not matched to a gene: 19. CDR1 and CDR2 from the germline V gene are LNHDA and SQIVND (reference sequence). The CDR3 sequence is 20 residues long.

The chain combines TRBV5-1 with TRBJ2-7, with a tentative D call TRBD1 (6 bases). Germline V CDR1 and CDR2: SGHRS, YFSETQ. The CDR3 contains 13 residues. The V end was cut by 4 bases, the J end by 1 base, with 9 bases between. CDR3 bases: TGCGCCAGCAGCCTGACAGGTTCCTACGAGCAGTACTTC. It translates to CASSLTGSYEQYF. Variable domain in full (rest from reference TRBV5-1 and TRBJ2-7): KAGVTQTPRYLIKTRGQQVTLSCSPISGHRSVSWYQQTPGQGLQFLFEYFSETQRNKGNFPGRFSGRQFSNSRSEMNVSTLELGDSALYLCASSLTGSYEQYFGPGTRLTVT.

The sample holds a few counts of this clonotype. V and J are TRBV20-1 and TRBJ1-5, with TRBD1 matching over 9 bases. V shed 0 bases and J 2 bases; nucleotides not matched to a gene: 11. CDR3 size: 18 residues. From germline, CDR1 is DFQATT and CDR2 SNEGSKA (reference sequence). In DNA form, the CDR3 reads TGCAGTGCTAGAGAGACAGGGGGGTCCGCCGTGGGCAATCAGCCCCAGCATTTT. It is translated as CSARETGGSAVGNQPQHF.

This clonotype has only a few counts. V is TRBV19 and J is TRBJ2-5, with D possibly matching TRBD2 (6 bases). Germline CDR1 is LNHDA and CDR2 is SQIVND (reference sequence). The CDR3 is made up of 13 amino acids. V lost 4 bases and J lost 2, with 8 bases in between. The CDR3 bases are TGTGCCAGTAGTACGGGGGTTCAAGAGACCCAGTACTTC. This gives the protein CASSTGVQETQYF. The variable domain in full, completed from reference TRBV19 and TRBJ2-5, reads DGGITQSPKYLFRKEGQNVTLSCEQNLNHDAMYWYRQDPGQGLRLIYYSQIVNDFQKGDIAEGYSVSREKKESFPLTVTSAQKNPTAFYLCASSTGVQETQYFGPGTRLLVL.

In this sample, this clonotype turned up a few times. This chain links TRBV30 with TRBJ2-1; tentatively, D is TRBD1 (7 bases). The CDR3 length is 14 residues. V was clipped by 6 bases and J by 2 bases, with 14 bases between them. Germline V gene sequence: CDR1 GTSNPN, CDR2 SVGIG (reference sequence). The CDR3 protein is CACGGTVTYNEQFF. As DNA, the CDR3 is TGTGCCTGTGGGGGGACAGTTACCTACAATGAGCAGTTCTTC.

This clonotype has more than one count but fewer than ten. The chain recombines TRBV29-1 with TRBJ1-5; D perhaps matches TRBD1 (6 bases). Germline V gene data show CDR1 as SQVTM and CDR2 as ANQGSEA. There are 15 residues in the CDR3. V lost 5 bases to trimming and J lost 1 base, with 15 bases between them. The CDR3 nucleotides read TGCAGCGTTCCTAGGGGGGGAAGAAGCAATCAGCCCCAGCATTTT. Amino acids: CSVPRGGRSNQPQHF.

The V and J genes are TRBV5-4 and TRBJ2-5, with 14 nucleotides matching TRBD2. J gave up 5 bases and V 0 bases, and 3 bases lay outside the gene matches. From germline, CDR1 is SGHNT and CDR2 YYREEE (reference sequence). CDR3 length: 16 amino acids. The CDR3 nucleotides read TGTGCCAGCAGCTTGGGGAGACTAGCGGGAGGGGAGACCCAGTACTTC. As protein: CASSLGRLAGGETQYF.

The chain uses TRBV5-4 and TRBJ1-1; 7 positions agree with TRBD1. CDR3 length equals 15 residues. V was pared by 5 bases and J by 0 bases, with 7 bases of the junction left unmatched. Germline V gene lookup returns CDR1 SGHNT and CDR2 YYREEE (reference sequence). The CDR3 sequence: CASSPPGQLNTEAFF. The CDR3 DNA sequence: TGTGCCAGCAGTCCTCCGGGACAGCTGAACACTGAAGCTTTCTTT.

The chain combines TRBV7-2 with TRBJ1-2; 7 positions match TRBD1. Germline CDR1 and CDR2: SGHTA and FQGNSA. The ends lost 1 base at V and 5 bases at J; junction bases unmatched: 10. The CDR3 covers 16 residues. CDR3 DNA: TGTGCCAGCAGCTTAGTGGGGGACAGCTTCATATATGGCTACACCTTC. The encoded protein is CASSLVGDSFIYGYTF. The variable domain in full, with the rest retrieved from reference TRBV7-2 and TRBJ1-2, is GAGVSQSPSNKVTEKGKDVELRCDPISGHTALYWYRQSLGQGLEFLIYFQGNSAPDKSGLPSDRFSAERTGGSVSTLTIQRTQQEDSAVYLCASSLVGDSFIYGYTFGSGTRLTVV.